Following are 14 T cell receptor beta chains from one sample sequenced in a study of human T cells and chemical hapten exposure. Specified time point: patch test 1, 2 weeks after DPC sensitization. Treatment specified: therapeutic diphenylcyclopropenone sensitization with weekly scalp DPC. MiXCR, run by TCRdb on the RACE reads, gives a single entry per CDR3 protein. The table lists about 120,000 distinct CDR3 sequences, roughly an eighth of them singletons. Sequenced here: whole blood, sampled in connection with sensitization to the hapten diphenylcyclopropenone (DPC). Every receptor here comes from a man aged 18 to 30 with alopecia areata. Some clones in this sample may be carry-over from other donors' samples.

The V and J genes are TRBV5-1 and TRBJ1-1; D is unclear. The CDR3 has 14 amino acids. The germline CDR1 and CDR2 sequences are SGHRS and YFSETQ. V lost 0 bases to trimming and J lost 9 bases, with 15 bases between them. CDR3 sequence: CASSLDSGGLKAFF. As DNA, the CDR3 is TGCGCCAGCAGCTTGGACTCTGGTGGTCTGAAAGCTTTCTTT. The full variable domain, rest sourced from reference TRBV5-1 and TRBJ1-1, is KAGVTQTPRYLIKTRGQQVTLSCSPISGHRSVSWYQQTPGQGLQFLFEYFSETQRNKGNFPGRFSGRQFSNSRSEMNVSTLELGDSALYLCASSLDSGGLKAFFGQGTRLTVV.

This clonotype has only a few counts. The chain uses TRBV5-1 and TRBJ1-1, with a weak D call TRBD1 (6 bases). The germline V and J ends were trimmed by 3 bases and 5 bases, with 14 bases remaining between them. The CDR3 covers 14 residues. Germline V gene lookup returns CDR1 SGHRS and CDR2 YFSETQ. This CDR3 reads CASSSQGGETEAFF. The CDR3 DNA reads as TGCGCCAGCAGCTCACAGGGAGGAGAAACTGAAGCTTTCTTT.

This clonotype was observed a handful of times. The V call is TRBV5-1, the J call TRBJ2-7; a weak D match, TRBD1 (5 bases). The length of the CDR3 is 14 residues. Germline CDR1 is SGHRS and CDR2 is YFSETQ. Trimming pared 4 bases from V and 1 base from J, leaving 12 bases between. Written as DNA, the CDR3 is TGCGCCAGCAGCCAAGAGACAGCTTCCTACGAGCAGTACTTC. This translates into CASSQETASYEQYF.

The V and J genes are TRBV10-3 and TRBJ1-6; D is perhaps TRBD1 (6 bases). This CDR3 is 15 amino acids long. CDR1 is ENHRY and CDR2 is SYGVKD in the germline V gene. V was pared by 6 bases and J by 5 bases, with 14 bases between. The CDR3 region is CAIRVGQFNNSPLHF. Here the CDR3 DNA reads TGTGCCATCAGAGTAGGACAGTTCAATAATTCACCCCTCCACTTT.

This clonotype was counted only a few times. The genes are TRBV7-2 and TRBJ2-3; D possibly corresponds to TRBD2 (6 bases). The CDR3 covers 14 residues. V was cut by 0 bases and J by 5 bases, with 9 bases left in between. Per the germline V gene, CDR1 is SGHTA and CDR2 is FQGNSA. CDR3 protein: CASSLAVGGDTQYF. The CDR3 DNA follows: TGTGCCAGCAGCTTAGCGGTGGGAGGAGATACGCAGTATTTT.

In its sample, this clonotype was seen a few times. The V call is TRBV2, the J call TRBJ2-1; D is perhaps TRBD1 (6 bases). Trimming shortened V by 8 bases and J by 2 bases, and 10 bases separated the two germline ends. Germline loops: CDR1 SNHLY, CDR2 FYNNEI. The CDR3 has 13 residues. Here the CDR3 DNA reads TGTGCCAGCTCGACAGGTCCCTACAATGAGCAGTTCTTC. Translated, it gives CASSTGPYNEQFF.

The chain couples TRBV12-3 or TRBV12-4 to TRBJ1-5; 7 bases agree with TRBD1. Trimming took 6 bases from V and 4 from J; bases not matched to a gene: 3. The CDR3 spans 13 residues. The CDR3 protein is CASRSTGNQPQHF. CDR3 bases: TGTGCCAGCAGGTCGACAGGGAATCAGCCCCAGCATTTT.

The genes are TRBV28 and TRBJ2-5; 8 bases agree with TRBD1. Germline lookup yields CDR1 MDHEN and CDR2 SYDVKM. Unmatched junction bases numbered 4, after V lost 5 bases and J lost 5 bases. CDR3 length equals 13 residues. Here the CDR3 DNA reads TGTGCCAGCAGTCCGGGACAGGCTGAGACCCAGTACTTC. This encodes CASSPGQAETQYF.

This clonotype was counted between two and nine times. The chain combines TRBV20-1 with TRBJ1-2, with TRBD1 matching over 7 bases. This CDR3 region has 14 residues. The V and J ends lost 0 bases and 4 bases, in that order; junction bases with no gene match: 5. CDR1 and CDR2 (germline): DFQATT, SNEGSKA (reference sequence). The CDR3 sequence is CSARDWDSSYGYTF. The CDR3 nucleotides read TGCAGTGCTAGAGACTGGGACAGCTCCTATGGCTACACCTTC.

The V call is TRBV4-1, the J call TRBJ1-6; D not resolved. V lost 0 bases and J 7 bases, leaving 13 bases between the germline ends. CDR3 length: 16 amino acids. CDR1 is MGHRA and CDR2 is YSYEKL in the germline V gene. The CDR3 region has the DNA TGCGCCAGCAGCCAAGACCCGGGTTTTGAGAATTCACCCCTCCACTTT. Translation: CASSQDPGFENSPLHF.

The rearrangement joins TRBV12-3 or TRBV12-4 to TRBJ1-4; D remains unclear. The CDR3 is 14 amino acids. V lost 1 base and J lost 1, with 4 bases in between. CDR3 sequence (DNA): TGTGCCAGCAGTTTAGGTGTAACTAATGAAAAACTGTTTTTT. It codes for CASSLGVTNEKLFF.

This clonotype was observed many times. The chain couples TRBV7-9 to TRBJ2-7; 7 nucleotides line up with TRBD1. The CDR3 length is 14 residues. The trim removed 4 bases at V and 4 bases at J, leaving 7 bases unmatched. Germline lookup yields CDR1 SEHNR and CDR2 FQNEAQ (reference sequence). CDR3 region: CASSWTGTAYEQYV. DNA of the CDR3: TGTGCCAGCAGCTGGACCGGGACAGCGTACGAGCAGTACGTC.

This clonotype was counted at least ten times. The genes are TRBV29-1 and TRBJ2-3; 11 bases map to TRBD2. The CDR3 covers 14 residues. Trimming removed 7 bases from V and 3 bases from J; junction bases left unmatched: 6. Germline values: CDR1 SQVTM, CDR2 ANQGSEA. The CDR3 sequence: CSAATSGVTDTQYF. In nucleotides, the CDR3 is TGCAGCGCCGCGACTAGCGGGGTAACAGATACGCAGTATTTT.

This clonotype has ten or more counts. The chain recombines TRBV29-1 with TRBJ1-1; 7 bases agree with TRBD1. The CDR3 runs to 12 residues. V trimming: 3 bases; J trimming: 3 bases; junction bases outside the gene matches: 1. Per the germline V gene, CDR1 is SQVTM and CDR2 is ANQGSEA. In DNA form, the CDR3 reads TGCAGCGTTGACAGGGGGGACACTGAAGCTTTCTTT. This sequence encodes CSVDRGDTEAFF.